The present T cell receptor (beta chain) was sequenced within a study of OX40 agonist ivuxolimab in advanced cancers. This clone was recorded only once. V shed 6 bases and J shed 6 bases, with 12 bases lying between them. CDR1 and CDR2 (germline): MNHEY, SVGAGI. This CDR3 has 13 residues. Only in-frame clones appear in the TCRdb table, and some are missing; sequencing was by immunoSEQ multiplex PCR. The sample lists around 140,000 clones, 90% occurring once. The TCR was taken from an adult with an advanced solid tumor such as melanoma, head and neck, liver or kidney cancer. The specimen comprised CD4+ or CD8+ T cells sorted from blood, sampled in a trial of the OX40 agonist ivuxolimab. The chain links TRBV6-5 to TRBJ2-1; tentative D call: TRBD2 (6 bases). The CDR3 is CASREGTGNEQFF. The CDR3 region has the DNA TGTGCCAGCAGGGAAGGGACTGGCAATGAGCAGTTCTTC.